The rows below give T cell receptor beta chains drawn from one sample of a study of control samples from healthy donors and cancer patients. Data came from immunoSEQ multiplex PCR; TCRdb stores just in-frame clones and leaves some out. The sample holds around 70,000 clones; about 90% are singletons and the top ten take approximately 2.5%. The material sequenced was PBMCs. The receptors come from a woman aged 50 to 65 with head and neck cancer. Both conserved end residues are trimmed from each CDR3. The order of the fields is J gene, D gene, V gene, CDR3 protein. D genes are given only for firm matches.

>TRBJ1-4|-|TRBV5-4
ASSPGLATNEKLF
>TRBJ2-1|TRBD1|TRBV6-5
ASTGTGLNEQF
>TRBJ2-5|TRBD2|TRBV5-1
ASSLAGGWQETQY
>TRBJ1-6|-|TRBV19
ASSDPRTGNSPLH
>TRBJ2-2|TRBD2|TRBV30
AWSVRLAGGTGELF
>TRBJ2-2|-|TRBV5-1
ASSLKGAAGELF
>TRBJ2-2|-|TRBV19
ASSIKFGRADGELF
>TRBJ2-2|-|TRBV6-2/TRBV6-3
ASSYRTQRGELF
>TRBJ2-7|-|TRBV20-1
SAHLGYEQY
>TRBJ1-2|-|TRBV14
ASSHELGQPENYGYT
>TRBJ1-1|-|TRBV5-1
ASSLNSEYEAF
>TRBJ2-4|-|TRBV4-3
ASSQDEGGPDIQY
>TRBJ1-4|-|TRBV5-6
ASSKGTETATNEKLF
>TRBJ2-1|TRBD2|TRBV7-3
ASSTRLAGGHNEQF
>TRBJ2-1|-|TRBV7-7
ASSSMGAGGEQF
>TRBJ2-6|TRBD1|TRBV7-7
ASSLRTGEAGANVLT
>TRBJ2-2|-|TRBV11-3
ASSLVSGTSNTGELF
>TRBJ2-7|-|TRBV5-6
ASSLAHRDYEQY
>TRBJ2-2|TRBD2|TRBV19
ASSPGGALAGELF
>TRBJ1-2|-|TRBV7-9
ASSLGPAGRNYGYT
>TRBJ1-4|TRBD1|TRBV30
AWSLRDRELF
>TRBJ2-7|TRBD1|TRBV2
ASSALRDRAEQY
>TRBJ1-1|-|TRBV5-1
ASSLVSGNTEAF
>TRBJ1-1|TRBD1|TRBV5-1
ASSLVGDSTNTEAF
>TRBJ1-1|-|TRBV12-3/TRBV12-4
ASSSGTPREAF
>TRBJ2-2|-|TRBV19
ASSTPYFGDSEGELF
>TRBJ1-3|-|TRBV11-2
ASSLIAGNTIY
>TRBJ1-1|-|TRBV25-1
ASSDDGTEAF